This note documents a single TCR beta chain sequence. The data derive from a study of long-term antiretroviral therapy in people with HIV. Across the whole study: A decade or so separates the oldest specimens from the later 2015 immediate-ART recommendation.

They ran version v3.0 of the immunoSEQ assay at survey level. Method: immunoSEQ multiplex PCR; TCRdb's copy keeps in-frame clones and lacks some. Of about 7,100 clones in the sample, roughly 84% were seen once. The CDR3 contains 15 residues. CDR1 and CDR2 from the germline V gene are SNHLY and FYNNEI. V shed 4 bases, J shed 2 bases, and the junction held 7 bases outside the gene matches. The sequenced sample was unsorted PBMCs, obtained 1.1 years after starting antiretroviral therapy. The gene calls are TRBV2 and TRBJ2-5; the match to TRBD2 covers 7 bases. The clonotype was recovered from a man aged 35-49 years with HIV. The CDR3 nucleotides read TGTGCCAGCAGTGCCCTCCCTAGCGGACAAGAGACCCAGTACTTC. Translation gives CASSALPSGQETQYF.